A single TCR beta chain is shown here with its context. The source of the sample is a study of T cells in tuberculosis. Thawed, overnight-rested PBMC were stained with GMM-loaded CD1B tetramer, viability dye and anti-CD3, then sorted. C32 glucose monomycolate from Rhodococcus equi was loaded onto the CD1B tetramers. PBMC for tetramer sorting were first depleted of CD14-expressing monocytes. From each donor, some 90,000 tetramer-negative cells were sorted. This CDR3 contains 11 residues. CDR1 LNHDA and CDR2 SQIVND come from the germline V gene (reference sequence). The ends were cut back, 10 bases at V and 4 bases at J, with 11 bases in the middle. This table comes from immunoSEQ multiplex PCR, and its TCRdb copy is limited to in-frame clones, with some not included. The sample holds 55,000 to 60,000 clones, roughly 86% seen once. Whole-study results and caveats: Low-affinity CD1B-GMM tetramer-binding T cells may have been missed.

The source is an adult woman with latent tuberculosis. The chain has TRBV19 and TRBJ2-7, with D perhaps TRBD2 (5 bases). The sample consisted of CD1b-GMM tetramer-negative cells sorted from PBMCs. This CDR3 reads CATLSGYEQYF. The CDR3 DNA reads as TGTGCCACCCTCTCGGGATACGAGCAGTACTTC.